The TCR beta chain described here comes from a study of blood T cell repertoires in COVID-19. Study background: Material from acute and convalescent COVID-19 was sourced from the United States, Italy and Spain. T cells, B-cell-depleted T cells, or PBMCs supplied cDNA or gDNA.

The junction had 10 bases not matched to a gene; V was cut back by 6 bases and J by 1 base. The CDR3 sequence is 16 residues long. CDR1 and CDR2 from the germline V gene are MDHEN and SYDVKM. Study processing details: Nucleated cell counts were estimated from reference gene primer amplification. Sequencing used immunoSEQ multiplex PCR; TCRdb keeps in-frame clones, though not all of them. The D gene and trimming were derived from the DNA, and the V and J assignments and clone size from that table. In the table there are around 92,000 clones, about 74% of which are singletons. Seattle's cohort entered during active infection and was followed longitudinally.

This chain links TRBV28 with TRBJ2-3, with 7 bases lining up with TRBD1. The receptor's source is a man aged 65-85 years with COVID-19, enrolled during active disease. Specimen: peripheral blood. The DNA of the CDR3 is TGTGCCAGCAGCCCGTCCAGGGGGTTTGGCACAGATACGCAGTATTTT. Its translation is CASSPSRGFGTDTQYF.